Included here is one T cell receptor beta chain sequence, with context. The data are from a study of blood T cell repertoires in COVID-19. Clones were read by immunoSEQ multiplex PCR, and TCRdb kept only the in-frame ones, dropping some. Among tens of thousands of clones listed, 75% to 90% were seen once. Material: peripheral blood. The clonotype comes from a woman older than 75 with acute or convalescent COVID-19.

The CDR3 reads CASKGDTRGTIYF. CDR3 nucleotide sequence: TGTGCCAGCAAGGGTGACACCCGGGGCACCATATATTTT. The rearrangement uses TRBV6-5 and TRBJ1-3; D call uncertain. CDR1 is MNHEY and CDR2 is SVGAGI in the germline V gene. This CDR3 contains 13 residues. Trimming removed 7 bases at V and 9 bases at J, with 16 bases between.